Following are 14 T cell receptor beta chains from one sample sequenced in a study of blood T cell repertoires in COVID-19. This table comes from immunoSEQ multiplex PCR, and its TCRdb copy is limited to in-frame clones, with some not included. The sample includes about 160,000 clones, 80% to 90% of them seen just once. Sequenced input: peripheral blood. These receptors originate from an older man with acute or convalescent COVID-19.

The J gene is TRBJ2-3, the V gene TRBV27; 10 bases are a match to TRBD1. This CDR3 region has 15 residues. The V gene's germline CDR1 is MNHEY and CDR2 SMNVEV (reference sequence). V shed 5 bases, J shed 4 bases, and the junction held 6 bases outside the gene matches. CDR3 sequence reads: CASSLRQGASDTQYF. As DNA, the CDR3 is TGTGCCAGCAGTCTTCGACAGGGGGCATCAGATACGCAGTATTTT.

The chain is built from TRBV25-1 and TRBJ2-2, with 8 bases identical to TRBD1. V dropped 5 bases and J dropped 1; count of bases not matched to a gene: 6. Germline V gene lookup returns CDR1 MGHDK and CDR2 SYGVNS. This CDR3 spans 16 amino acids. CDR3 DNA: TGTGCCAGCAGTAGCTGGACAGGGTTGAACACCGGGGAGCTGTTTTTT. Translating it yields CASSSWTGLNTGELFF.

This clone was counted between two and nine times. The CDR3 DNA sequence: TGTGCCAGCAGCTTAGCGCTTAGTAGCGGCCGTCAGTTCTTC. This gives the protein CASSLALSSGRQFF. The chain joins TRBV7-2 to TRBJ2-1, with D tentatively TRBD2 (6 bases). Looked up from germline, CDR1 is SGHTA and CDR2 is FQGNSA. The length of the CDR3 is 14 residues. V lost 0 bases, J lost 13 bases, and 16 bases lay in between.

The CDR3 is CASRPTRTGTDTQYF. CDR3 nucleotides: TGTGCCAGCAGACCCACCCGGACAGGTACAGATACGCAGTATTTT. The V gene is TRBV6-5, the J gene TRBJ2-3; 7 nucleotides match TRBD1. There are 15 residues in the CDR3. Germline CDR1 is MNHEY and CDR2 is SVGAGI. Trimming at V came to 6 bases and at J to 3 bases, leaving 9 bases not matched to a gene.

The count of this clone is one. V usage is TRBV9 and J usage is TRBJ2-2, with TRBD1 as a possible D gene (5 bases). The CDR3 runs to 12 residues. With 7 bases removed from V and 5 bases from J, the gap between germline ends came to 9 bases. Germline values: CDR1 SGDLS, CDR2 YYNGEE. CDR3: CASGARTGELFF. CDR3 DNA: TGTGCCAGCGGGGCCAGGACCGGGGAGCTGTTTTTT.

The V gene is TRBV3-1 (or the pseudogene TRBV3-2), the J gene TRBJ2-3; 10 bases line up with TRBD2. The CDR3 is 16 amino acids. Germline V CDR1 and CDR2: LGHDT, YNNKEL (reference sequence). V shed 3 bases and J 0 bases; nucleotides not matched to a gene: 3. The CDR3 here is CASSQTSGRSTDTQYF. The CDR3 DNA sequence: TGTGCCAGCAGCCAGACTAGCGGGCGTAGCACAGATACGCAGTATTTT.

The rearrangement uses TRBV7-3 and TRBJ2-3; D gene uncertain. The CDR3 contains 13 residues. The V gene's germline CDR1 is SGHTA and CDR2 FQGTGA. V was cut by 6 bases and J by 0 bases, with 7 bases left in between. CDR3 bases: TGTGCCAGCAGAAACAGTAGCACAGATACGCAGTATTTT. This gives the protein CASRNSSTDTQYF. Full variable domain (missing parts from reference TRBV7-3 and TRBJ2-3): GAGVSQTPSNKVTEKGKYVELRCDPISGHTALYWYRQSLGQGPEFLIYFQGTGAADDSGLPNDRFFAVRPEGSVSTLKIQRTERGDSAVYLCASRNSSTDTQYFGPGTRLTVL.

The chain recombines TRBV5-1 with TRBJ2-7; 8 nucleotides align to TRBD2. The CDR3 has 15 residues. J lost 5 bases, V lost 1 base, and 8 bases had no gene match. In germline, CDR1 is SGHRS, CDR2 YFSETQ. In DNA, the CDR3 is TGCGCCAGCAGCTTGAGGCCGGGAGGGCCCCACGAGCAGTACTTC. Amino acids: CASSLRPGGPHEQYF.

J is TRBJ2-6 and V is TRBV4-2, with 8 bases fitting TRBD2. The junction had 5 bases not matched to a gene; V was cut back by 0 bases and J by 1 base. This CDR3 comprises 18 residues. Germline CDR1 and CDR2: LGHNA and YNFKEQ. In nucleotides, the CDR3 is TGTGCCAGCAGCCAAGATAGGGCTAGCGGGTCTGGGGCCAACGTCCTGACTTTC. Protein product: CASSQDRASGSGANVLTF.

The gene calls are TRBV9 and TRBJ2-3, with D unresolved. Looked up from germline, CDR1 is SGDLS and CDR2 is YYNGEE. The CDR3 extends over 15 amino acids. Trimming left V 0 bases short and J 0 bases short, with 8 bases between. CDR3 coding DNA: TGTGCCAGCAGCGTAGGAACGACTAGCACAGATACGCAGTATTTT. Its protein is CASSVGTTSTDTQYF.

The chain combines TRBV28 with TRBJ1-6; perhaps TRBD1 as D (6 bases). V was shortened by 7 bases and J by 7 bases, with 20 bases between the two germline ends. The V gene's germline CDR1 is MDHEN and CDR2 SYDVKM. This CDR3 has 16 residues. The CDR3 protein is CASNSPGRGGNSPLHF. The CDR3 coding sequence is TGTGCCAGCAATTCACCAGGGAGGGGGGGCAATTCACCCCTCCACTTT. The full variable domain, in which reference TRBV28 and TRBJ1-6 provide the parts outside the CDR3, is DVKVTQSSRYLVKRTGEKVFLECVQDMDHENMFWYRQDPGLGLRLIYFSYDVKMKEKGDIPEGYSVSREKKERFSLILESASTNQTSMYLCASNSPGRGGNSPLHFGNGTRLTVT.

J is TRBJ2-5 and V is TRBV24-1, with TRBD2 matching 10 bases. After removal of 1 base from V and 0 bases from J, the junction contained 1 base not matched to a gene. The CDR3 extends over 16 amino acids. The germline CDR1 and CDR2 sequences are KGHDR and SFDVKD. CDR3 nucleotides: TGTGCCACCAGTGATTTTCTAGCGGGGGACCAAGAGACCCAGTACTTC. Its protein product is CATSDFLAGDQETQYF.

V usage is TRBV6-1 and J usage is TRBJ2-1; 11 bases match TRBD2. This CDR3 has 18 amino acids. CDR1 MNHNS and CDR2 SASEGT come from the germline V gene. V gave up 1 base and J gave up 4 bases; unmatched junction bases: 9. The CDR3 here is CASSEEGWLAGGYNEQFF. The CDR3 coding sequence is TGTGCCAGCAGTGAAGAGGGGTGGCTAGCGGGAGGTTACAATGAGCAGTTCTTC.

This clone appeared a single time. The chain combines TRBV5-1 with TRBJ2-1; 11 bases map to TRBD1. CDR1 SGHRS and CDR2 YFSETQ come from the germline V gene. The CDR3 is made up of 15 amino acids. Unmatched junction bases numbered 9, after V lost 3 bases and J lost 10 bases. The CDR3 nucleotides are TGCGCCAGCAGCTCGGCGGGACAGGGGGTAGGAGAGCAGTTCTTC. This encodes CASSSAGQGVGEQFF. Full variable domain (missing parts from reference TRBV5-1 and TRBJ2-1): KAGVTQTPRYLIKTRGQQVTLSCSPISGHRSVSWYQQTPGQGLQFLFEYFSETQRNKGNFPGRFSGRQFSNSRSEMNVSTLELGDSALYLCASSSAGQGVGEQFFGPGTRLTVL.